This T cell receptor beta chain was documented in a study of identical twins. Study findings and constraints: Twins shared out-of-frame alpha sequences with excess low generation probability. Conclusions relied on cross-sectional statistical analysis, not following the same donors.

From the 5' RACE reads, TCRdb called clonotypes with MiXCR, one entry per CDR3 protein. This table holds approximately 620,000 distinct CDR3 sequences, 8.6% found once. A note on this clonotype: Antigen specificity is unknown.

Germline V gene data show CDR1 as DFQATT and CDR2 as SNEGSKA (reference sequence). V lost 1 base and J 0 bases, leaving 5 bases between the germline ends. This CDR3 has 13 residues. This sample was also put to use in a study of yellow fever vaccine responses in identical twins.

The receptor comes from a woman younger than 35 in good health. The V call is TRBV20-1, the J call TRBJ2-3; no firm D call. Sequencing was carried out using PBMCs. CDR3 in amino acids: CSARATSTDTQYF. The DNA of the CDR3 is TGCAGTGCTAGAGCTACCAGCACAGATACGCAGTATTTT.